Below are 15 T cell receptor beta chains sequenced from a single sample in a study of T cells in Graves' hyperthyroidism and ophthalmopathy (dated by TCRdb to between 2018 and 2021). Receptors were amplified or captured by multiplex PCR. The sequencing machine was an Illumina HiSeq 2000. TCR beta CDR3 regions were amplified from RNA transcripts. The TCR CDR3 was subjected to a first round of RT-PCR using the HTBI primer set and the Qiagen OneStep RT-PCR kit. TCRdb's own reprocessing of the public reads used fastp at Q25 and MiXCR and kept productive beta chains. Under each unique CDR3 protein, matching rows form one entry showing the most common genes and DNA. Present in this sample are about 690,000 distinct CDR3 sequences, about 18% of which were seen just once. The biggest ten clones account for 15% to 18% of the sample. Sequencing was performed on blood. The receptors stem from a man in his fifties with Graves' hyperthyroidism.

The table lists this clonotype with many counts. This chain joins TRBV27 and TRBJ1-1; D is unresolved. Germline V CDR1 and CDR2: MNHEY, SMNVEV (reference sequence). V lost 4 bases and J 4 bases, leaving 10 bases between the germline ends. The CDR3 spans 13 residues. CDR3 region: CASSSSSLTEAFF. The DNA of the CDR3 is TGTGCCAGCAGTTCTTCCAGCCTCACTGAAGCTTTCTTT.

This clonotype came up a few times. The rearrangement links TRBV27 to TRBJ2-1; D may correspond to TRBD1 or TRBD2 (7 bases each). Germline lookup yields CDR1 MNHEY and CDR2 SMNVEV (reference sequence). With 3 bases removed from V and 9 bases from J, the gap between germline ends came to 15 bases. This CDR3 region has 14 residues. Written as DNA, the CDR3 is TGTGCCAGCAGTTTCAGGGGGGGAGCTCGTGAGCAGTTCTTC. This codes for CASSFRGGAREQFF.

This clonotype appeared many times. The chain is built from TRBV13 and TRBJ2-4; D not certain. Germline lookup yields CDR1 PRHDT and CDR2 FYEKMQ (reference sequence). The CDR3 loop spans 14 amino acids. Trimming pared 0 bases from V and 1 base from J, leaving 4 bases between. In DNA form, the CDR3 reads TGTGCCAGCAGCTTAGGGGGTGCCAAAAACATTCAGTACTTC. This translates into CASSLGGAKNIQYF.

This clonotype was picked up many times. The chain employs TRBV11-2 and TRBJ2-7; perhaps TRBD2 as D (5 bases). Germline CDR1 is SGHAT and CDR2 is FQNNGV. The CDR3 spans 14 residues. The V end lost 2 bases, the J end lost 4 bases, and 12 bases lay between the germline ends. The CDR3: CASSLTGIVYEQYF. CDR3 DNA sequence: TGTGCCAGCAGCTTAACCGGGATCGTTTACGAGCAGTACTTC.

This clonotype appeared many times. The chain carries TRBV20-1 and TRBJ1-1; D is possibly TRBD1 (6 bases). This CDR3 is 15 amino acids long. Germline lookup yields CDR1 DFQATT and CDR2 SNEGSKA (reference sequence). V dropped 5 bases and J dropped 1 base, with 17 bases sitting between them. The CDR3 nucleotides read TGCAGTGCTCCAGGCCGGGGGCAGGCGAACACTGAAGCTTTCTTT. Its translation is CSAPGRGQANTEAFF.

This clonotype was recorded many times. The chain carries TRBV2 and TRBJ2-5; no definite D call. The V end was cut by 5 bases, the J end by 1 base, with 5 bases between. The CDR3 sequence is 12 residues long. CDR1 and CDR2 from the germline V gene are SNHLY and FYNNEI. DNA of the CDR3: TGTGCCAGCAGTTGGAGCCAAGAGACCCAGTACTTC. It encodes CASSWSQETQYF.

This clonotype was detected many times. The chain couples TRBV28 to TRBJ2-3; maybe TRBD2 (6 bases). This CDR3 is built from 15 residues. CDR1 is MDHEN, CDR2 SYDVKM, per germline. The germline V and J ends were trimmed by 6 bases and 0 bases, with 13 bases remaining between them. The CDR3 sequence: CASSHASVSTDTQYF. The CDR3 DNA is TGTGCCAGCAGCCACGCTAGCGTTAGCACAGATACGCAGTATTTT.

This clonotype has at least ten counts. The CDR3 DNA reads TGTGCCAGCAAAGCCGGGACGGACTATGGCTACACCTTC. It encodes CASKAGTDYGYTF. This rearrangement joins TRBV7-9 to TRBJ1-2; weak D call: TRBD1 (5 bases). The V and J ends lost 7 bases and 3 bases respectively, with 12 bases between them. This CDR3 is 13 amino acids long. CDR1 is SEHNR, CDR2 FQNEAQ, per germline (reference sequence).

The chain carries TRBV20-1 and TRBJ1-1; a weak D match, TRBD1 (6 bases). Trimming removed 1 base at V and 3 bases at J, with 12 bases between. This CDR3 region has 14 residues. The germline V gene has CDR1 DFQATT and CDR2 SNEGSKA (reference sequence). CDR3 residues: CSARGGGGYTEAFF. DNA of the CDR3: TGCAGTGCTAGAGGAGGGGGAGGGTACACTGAAGCTTTCTTT.

The chain joins TRBV19 to TRBJ2-1; 8 bases align to TRBD2. Germline CDR1 and CDR2: LNHDA and SQIVND (reference sequence). Trimming removed 1 base from V and 9 bases from J; junction bases left unmatched: 5. This CDR3 contains 14 residues. The CDR3 protein is CASSIVGREVEQFF. CDR3 nucleotides: TGTGCCAGTAGTATAGTCGGGAGGGAAGTTGAGCAGTTCTTC.

Comment on this clonotype: A much larger clone differs from this one at a single base, so this may be a read error. The rearrangement joins TRBV5-1 to TRBJ2-5, with D tentatively TRBD1 or TRBD2 (5 bases each). The CDR3 has 15 amino acids. Per germline, CDR1 SGHRS and CDR2 YFSETQ. The V end lost 0 bases, the J end lost 5 bases, and 14 bases lay between the germline ends. The CDR3 is CASSLASQGPETQYF. In DNA form, the CDR3 reads TGCGCCAGCAGCTTGGCCAGTCAGGGACCGGAGACCCAGTACTTC.

The V and J genes are TRBV12-3 or TRBV12-4 and TRBJ1-2, with 11 bases fitting TRBD1. V dropped 5 bases and J dropped 10; count of bases not matched to a gene: 6. This CDR3 contains 13 residues. The CDR3 DNA reads TGTGCCAGCAGTCCTGGGACAGGGGGTGACTACACCTTC. This codes for CASSPGTGGDYTF.

This clonotype was recorded once. V and J are TRBV10-1 and TRBJ2-1, with 12 positions matching TRBD2. V gave up 4 bases and J gave up 9 bases; unmatched junction bases: 7. Germline V lookup: CDR1 WNHNN, CDR2 SYGVQD (reference sequence). This CDR3 comprises 15 residues. In DNA form, the CDR3 reads TGCGCCAGCAGTGGGCTAGCGGGAGGGCCGGTTGAGCAGTTCTTC. As protein: CASSGLAGGPVEQFF.

There are many counts of this clonotype. The V call is TRBV28, the J call TRBJ2-6; no firm D call. V was clipped by 6 bases and J by 0 bases, with 9 bases between them. Germline values: CDR1 MDHEN, CDR2 SYDVKM. The CDR3 covers 15 residues. The CDR3 nucleotides read TGTGCCAGCAGCCCGCCCAGCTCTGGGGCCAACGTCCTGACTTTC. Its protein is CASSPPSSGANVLTF.

In this sample, this clonotype turned up many times. The chain links TRBV28 to TRBJ2-1; D perhaps matches TRBD2 (6 bases). The CDR3 spans 20 residues. Germline lookup yields CDR1 MDHEN and CDR2 SYDVKM. With 7 bases removed from V and 8 bases from J, the gap between germline ends came to 36 bases. CDR3 sequence (DNA): TGTGCCAGCACCCCTTATCGGGTCGGGACTCAGGGTTTCGTCCGCTATGAGCAGTTCTTC. Protein: CASTPYRVGTQGFVRYEQFF.